Below are 5 T cell receptor beta chains sequenced from a single sample in a study of cytomegalovirus exposure and HLA in healthy donors. PCR involved 60 Vbeta and 13 Jbeta primers. The data were produced by immunoSEQ multiplex PCR, yet TCRdb's version contains in-frame clones alone and is incomplete. There are 68,000 or so clones in the sample, with roughly 7.4% held by the top ten. The sample was PBMCs. The receptor set was obtained from a female donor in good health and CMV-seropositive.

The CDR3 sequence: CASSETASTNEKLFF. The CDR3 DNA follows: TGTGCCAGCAGCGAGACTGCGTCAACTAATGAAAAACTGTTTTTT. The chain is built from TRBV5-5 and TRBJ1-4; D not resolved. Trimming cost V 4 bases and J 0 bases, with 10 bases left between them. The CDR3 extends over 15 amino acids. Germline-derived CDR1 and CDR2 are SGHKS and YYEKEE (reference sequence).

The chain carries TRBV19 and TRBJ1-5; D might be TRBD1 (6 bases). CDR1 LNHDA and CDR2 SQIVND come from the germline V gene (reference sequence). This CDR3 is 13 amino acids long. Trimming cost V 6 bases and J 7 bases, with 13 bases left between them. CDR3 nucleotides: TGTGCCAGTAGCAGGGGTTCCGAGCAGCCCCAGCATTTT. It translates to CASSRGSEQPQHF.

This sequence joins TRBV7-9 and TRBJ1-1, with no clear D. This CDR3 is 15 amino acids long. V was shortened by 1 base and J by 1 base, with 10 bases between the two germline ends. Germline-derived CDR1 and CDR2 are SEHNR and FQNEAQ (reference sequence). The CDR3 protein is CASSLVTASNTEAFF. In nucleotides, the CDR3 is TGTGCCAGCAGCTTAGTAACAGCTTCGAACACTGAAGCTTTCTTT.

The V and J genes are TRBV30 and TRBJ2-7; 11 nucleotides match TRBD1. Germline lookup yields CDR1 GTSNPN and CDR2 SVGIG (reference sequence). The CDR3 has 17 amino acids. J gave up 3 bases and V 2 bases, and 12 bases lay outside the gene matches. CDR3 protein: CAWSFPNWTGGVYEQYF. CDR3 DNA sequence: TGTGCCTGGAGTTTCCCAAACTGGACAGGGGGCGTCTACGAGCAGTACTTC. Drawing the rest from reference TRBV30 and TRBJ2-7, the complete variable domain is SQTIHQWPATLVQPVGSPLSLECTVEGTSNPNLYWYRQAAGRGLQLLFYSVGIGQISSEVPQNLSASRPQDRQFILSSKKLLLSDSGFYLCAWSFPNWTGGVYEQYFGPGTRLTVT.

The chain recombines TRBV5-1 with TRBJ2-7; 8 bases map to TRBD1. Germline V gene lookup returns CDR1 SGHRS and CDR2 YFSETQ. With 5 bases clipped from V and 5 bases from J, the junction kept 3 bases outside the gene matches. The CDR3 sequence is 12 residues long. For the CDR3, the DNA is TGCGCCAGCAGTCCAGGGGGCCACGAGCAGTACTTC. Translating it yields CASSPGGHEQYF. The full variable domain, its missing parts supplied by reference TRBV5-1 and TRBJ2-7, is KAGVTQTPRYLIKTRGQQVTLSCSPISGHRSVSWYQQTPGQGLQFLFEYFSETQRNKGNFPGRFSGRQFSNSRSEMNVSTLELGDSALYLCASSPGGHEQYFGPGTRLTVT.